This T cell receptor (beta chain) was sequenced in a study of CD8 T cells in ankylosing spondylitis. General study points: In peripheral blood, disease-linked CD8+ clones occurred at relatively low frequencies.

There are 13 residues in the CDR3. Germline V gives CDR1 GTSNPN, CDR2 SVGIG (reference sequence). J lost 6 bases, V lost 4 bases, and 5 bases had no gene match. Comment on this clonotype: Its matching antigen is unknown.

Via MiXCR, TCRdb re-called the 5' RACE reads, giving one row per CDR3 protein. The sample includes 100,000 to 150,000 distinct CDR3 sequences, roughly an eighth seen only once; the top ten take 2.5% to 3%. The sample consisted of blood, either unsorted or a sorted T cell fraction (not recorded which). The sequence was obtained from a female donor with ankylosing spondylitis or in good health (not recorded which). V and J are TRBV30 and TRBJ2-2; the match to TRBD1 covers 7 bases. Here the CDR3 DNA reads TGTGCCTGGAACTCTGACAGGGCCGGGGAGCTGTTTTTT. Translating it yields CAWNSDRAGELFF.